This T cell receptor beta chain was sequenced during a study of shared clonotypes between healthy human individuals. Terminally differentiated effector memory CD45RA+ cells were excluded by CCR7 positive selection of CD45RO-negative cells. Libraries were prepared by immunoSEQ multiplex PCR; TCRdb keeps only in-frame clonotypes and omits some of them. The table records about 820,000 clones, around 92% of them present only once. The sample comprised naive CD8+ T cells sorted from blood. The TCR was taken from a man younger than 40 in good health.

In DNA, the CDR3 is TGTGCCAGCGGTGGTCGCGACCTAGCCAAAAACATTCAGTACTTC. The encoded protein is CASGGRDLAKNIQYF. The chain links TRBV5-6 to TRBJ2-4, with D unclear. Trimming removed 7 bases from V and 0 bases from J, with 14 bases in between. The V gene's germline CDR1 is SGHDT and CDR2 YYEEEE. The CDR3 length is 15 residues.